The T cell receptor (beta chain) described here comes from a study of T cell responses to AZD1222 COVID-19 vaccine (dated by TCRdb to the early 2020s). As for the study more broadly: AZD1222 recipients whose second dose came at about 4 weeks and those whose second dose came at about 12 weeks were combined into one group, since spike-specific TCR depth and breadth did not differ between the two schedules. TCR sequencing was performed for roughly 240 trial participants, of whom around 200 were given two doses of AZD1222 and some 26 were given two doses of MenACWY control vaccine. Trial participants were enrolled by age into 18-55, 56-69 and 70-plus year subgroups, with around 140, 26 and 57 TCR-sequenced participants respectively.

For this clone: It lacks a known antigen. No base quality values were provided; no much bigger clone lies one nucleotide off.

What the study reported, not specific to this receptor: Only five to seven AZD1222 recipients were SARS-CoV-2 seropositive at baseline, limiting conclusions about previously exposed vaccinees. After two AZD1222 doses, both the breadth and the depth of spike-specific TCRs were significantly higher than at day 0 and than in MenACWY recipients. Because no day 14 peak-response samples were available, repertoires were characterized only after the peak T cell response. Participants were mostly white British and included more females than males, and it was suggested by the authors that clonal diversity may have been underestimated. Nearly half of unique spike-specific TCRs reportedly recognized epitopes outside regions mutated in the B.1.351 and B.1.1.7 variants. CD4 TCRs associated with the vaccine covered the entire spike protein, and the dominant responses were in regions 160-218 and 743-854. In the small 56-69-year group, the increase in depth fell short of significance, most likely because of low power.

In the paper's terms, the time point label means: baseline before first vaccination. Vaccinee samples were obtained from the UK trials COV001 and COV002, which included a single-blind randomized controlled phase 2/3 trial of AZD1222 (ChAdOx1 nCoV-19) in healthy adults. For TCRbeta chain sequencing, PBMC samples were collected from trial participants at day 0 and at day 28 after the second dose. V lost 9 bases and J lost 1 base; the stretch between them is 20 bases long. CDR1 and CDR2 are read off the germline V gene as KGHDR and SFDVKD. The CDR3 has 16 amino acids, counting the end cysteine and phenylalanine. Only the CDR3 portion is preserved as DNA: 48 bases, with reading frame beginning at the first base. The CDR3 regions of human TCRbeta chains were analyzed by immunosequencing. Turning to the authors' computational methods: Repertoire TCRs were matched against a reference library of SARS-CoV-2-specific TCRs generated with the MIRA antigen-specificity platform. Breadth was defined as the fraction of unique TCRs that were SARS-CoV-2-associated, and depth was defined as the fraction of total T cells that were SARS-CoV-2-associated. Using the MIRA data, every spike-specific TCR was mapped to the spike region that the TCR reacted to and assigned to either a CD4 or a CD8 class. Log10-transformed breadth and depth values were compared by one-way ANOVA with Sidak's multiple comparisons tests. TCRdb retrieved this table from immuneACCESS and kept in-frame rearrangements only. Not all clones are present; in checked studies, unresolved V genes account for under half, and no reason is known for the remainder. V, J and clone size were drawn from that table, and D and trimming were deduced from the DNA. Here the sample has roughly 180,000 clones; roughly nine tenths occur a single time. The ten biggest clones cover 1.5% to 2% of the sample.

The TCR was taken from an adult in good health. The sample was peripheral blood, taken on day 0 of AZD1222 vaccination. The V and J segments used are TRBV24-1 and TRBJ1-2, with TRBD1 as a weak D call on 5 bases. The CDR3 region has the sequence CATPYTTAGINYGYTF. The sequenced DNA: TGTGCCACCCCTTACACGACAGCGGGGATTAACTATGGCTACACCTTC.